This section outlines one T cell receptor beta chain sequence together with its context. Its antigen is not yet known. Per-base quality was not reported, and no clone a single base away is much larger than it. The record originates from a study of beta chain features in type 1 diabetes listed by TCRdb under 2018. About the full investigation: Patients and healthy donors did not differ in mean age, gender distribution, total cell number or subset yield. Whereas all 28 donors provided naive and central memory subsets, regulatory and stem cell-like memory subsets were isolated from just 8 patients and about 8 healthy donors. The study compared the TCRB repertoires of sorted circulating CD4+ T cell subsets in recently diagnosed type 1 diabetes patients with those in matched healthy donors. A total of approximately 100 million sorted cells were examined across all samples, and the number of cells per subset was strongly correlated with RNA yield.

The CDR3 goes from the cysteine to the phenylalanine over 15 residues. The DNA shown is the 45-base CDR3, in frame from base 1. Taken from the germline V gene, the CDR1 and CDR2 loops are SGHRS and YFSETQ. At the junction V is shortened by 6 bases and J by 0 bases, with 16 bases in between. Each donor gave one peripheral blood draw, averaging roughly 100 mL, which was collected into heparinised tubes. Using a panel that included CD45RO, CCR7, CD25, CD127, CD95 and CD27, naive, central memory, regulatory and stem cell-like memory CD4+ T cells were sorted on a BD FACSAria II. All sorted populations exceeded 95% purity. PBMCs were separated immediately by Lymphoprep density gradient centrifugation and were stained directly, without being cultured. So that batch effects would be minimized, each experiment stained and sorted samples in pairs, pairing one healthy donor with one patient. The study at large found these results: Naive, central memory and regulatory TCRB repertoires appeared to be more alike among patients than among healthy donors. Because small numbers of individuals were included in the HLA sub-analyses, any influence of HLA type on TCRB rearrangement was left unresolved. Shorter templates might have been favored by PCR, but patient and control samples were amplified and corrected together, so both groups would have been affected equally by any skew. Type 1 diabetes patients showed a moderate but significant shortening of TCRB CDR3 length in all four CD4+ subsets. Because cDNA was sequenced instead of genomic DNA, highly expressing activated cells could be over-represented, though the groups showed no difference in activation or CD3 levels. At VDJ recombination sites, patients with type 1 diabetes made fewer insertions and deleted more nucleotides, a pattern implying thymic rearrangement abnormalities.

The entire isolated RNA was reverse transcribed using the High Capacity cDNA Reverse Transcription Kit, and thus expressed TCRB transcripts were sequenced. Naive, central memory and regulatory T cell samples underwent deep immunoSEQ sequencing, averaging around 3.7 million total reads per sample. After sorted cells were lysed in RLT buffer, RNA was extracted with DNase-treated RNeasy Micro or Mini kits, with the choice depending on cell number. To prevent cross-contamination, every cell subset was processed on its own, while patient and healthy donor samples were processed together. Using the immunoSEQ multiplex PCR, TCRB sequences were amplified from cDNA into 87-bp fragments spanning the CDR3 region. Sequencing of the amplicons was done on the Illumina HiSeq platform. The authors' pipeline ran thus. PCR bias was corrected computationally using synthetic template baselines, and reads within Hamming distance 2 were collapsed, with unmergeable singletons discarded. Reads were aligned to IMGT to assign V, D and J genes, CDR3 length, and insertions or deletions at six rearrangement sites. Within each subset, clonotype counts were normalized to the number of sorted cells before true diversity and Gini coefficients were calculated with the tcR R package. The overlap coefficient, calculated on TCRB nucleotide sequences, was used to measure repertoire sharing. The table comes from immuneACCESS by way of TCRdb, which keeps in-frame sequences with V and J called. Part of the clones is missing from these tables; in studies checked, under half for an unresolved V gene and the rest for unknown reasons. From that table come the V and J calls and clone size; the DNA was used to work out D and trimming. This sample lists 160,000 or so clones; just over 9% were detected once. The top ten clonotypes cover 2% to 3% of the sample.

This clonotype was obtained from a woman aged 18-29 years in good health. The specimen sequenced was central memory CD4+ T cells from blood. The rearranged chain carries TRBV5-1 and TRBJ2-7, and possibly TRBD1, on 6 matching bases. The bases read TGCGCCAGCAACTCTGGGGGCGTCGTCTCCTACGAGCAGTACTTC. Its translation is CASNSGGVVSYEQYF.